These T cell receptor beta chains were read from a single sample in a study of blood T cells in healthy people across ages. TCRdb passed the 5' RACE reads through MiXCR, listing each CDR3 protein once. The sample includes some 850,000 distinct CDR3 sequences, 20% to 30% of them seen just once. The data were also submitted as part of a second study, on T cells of mothers and their children.

Sequenced material: blood. The receptor set was obtained from a boy younger than 18 in good health. The CDR3 runs from the conserved cysteine through the conserved F or W. Each record gives: V gene, CDR3 protein.

TRBV5-5 CASSSLNRPLETQYF
TRBV20-1 CSARPGVSYEQYF
TRBV24-1 CATSDPSVPNYGYTF
TRBV5-8 CASSLGLTNTEAFF
TRBV5-4 CASSYPGLAADTQYF
TRBV30 CAWSENYEQYF
TRBV9 CASSVGITQETQYF
TRBV5-1 CASSGPGQGALLNTGELFF
TRBV12-3/TRBV12-4 CASSFITMRVIPDTQYF
TRBV6-4 CASSPEGGTEAFF